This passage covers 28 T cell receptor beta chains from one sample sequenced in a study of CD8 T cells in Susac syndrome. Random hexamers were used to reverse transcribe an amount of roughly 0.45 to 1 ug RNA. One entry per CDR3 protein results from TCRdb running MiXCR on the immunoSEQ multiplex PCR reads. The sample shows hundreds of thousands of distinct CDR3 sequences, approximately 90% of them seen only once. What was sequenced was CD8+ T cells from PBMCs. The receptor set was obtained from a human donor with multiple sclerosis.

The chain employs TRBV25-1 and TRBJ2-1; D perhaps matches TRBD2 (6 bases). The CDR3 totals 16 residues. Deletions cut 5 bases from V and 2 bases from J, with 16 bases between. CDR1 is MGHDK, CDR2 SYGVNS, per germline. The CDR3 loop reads CASSPHQGGAYNEQFF. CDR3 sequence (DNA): TGTGCCAGCAGTCCTCACCAGGGAGGTGCCTACAATGAGCAGTTCTTC.

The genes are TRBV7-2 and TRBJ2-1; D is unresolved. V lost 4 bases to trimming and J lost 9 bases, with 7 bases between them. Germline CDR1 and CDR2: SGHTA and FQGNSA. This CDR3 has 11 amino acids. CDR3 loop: CASSSASEQFF. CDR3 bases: TGTGCCAGCAGCTCGGCAAGTGAGCAGTTCTTC.

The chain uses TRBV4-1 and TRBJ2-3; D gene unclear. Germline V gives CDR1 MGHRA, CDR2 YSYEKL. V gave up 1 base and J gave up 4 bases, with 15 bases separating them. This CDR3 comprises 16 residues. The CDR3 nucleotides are TGCGCCAGCAGCCAAGGACCAGCGTCGATGGCAGATACGCAGTATTTT. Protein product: CASSQGPASMADTQYF.

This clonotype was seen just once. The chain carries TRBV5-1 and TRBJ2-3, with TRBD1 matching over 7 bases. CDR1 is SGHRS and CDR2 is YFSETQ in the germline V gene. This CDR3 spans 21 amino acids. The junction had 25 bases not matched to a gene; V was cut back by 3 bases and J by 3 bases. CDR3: CASSSDQIDRVVWSETDTQYF. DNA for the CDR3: TGCGCCAGCAGCTCCGACCAGATCGACAGGGTCGTTTGGTCGGAGACAGATACGCAGTATTTT.

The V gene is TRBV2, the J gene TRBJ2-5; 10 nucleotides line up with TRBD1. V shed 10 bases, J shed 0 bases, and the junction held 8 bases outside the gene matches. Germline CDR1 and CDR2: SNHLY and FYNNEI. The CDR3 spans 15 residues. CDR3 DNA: TGTGCCACCTCCGGGACAGGGGTGTACCAAGAGACCCAGTACTTC. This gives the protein CATSGTGVYQETQYF.

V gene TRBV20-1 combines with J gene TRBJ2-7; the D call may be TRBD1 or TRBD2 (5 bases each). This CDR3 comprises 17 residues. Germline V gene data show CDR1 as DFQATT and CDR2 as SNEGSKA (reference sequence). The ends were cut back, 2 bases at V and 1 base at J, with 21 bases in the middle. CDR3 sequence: CSARPPRFGDASYEQYF. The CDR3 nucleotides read TGCAGTGCTAGACCTCCCCGGTTCGGGGACGCATCCTACGAGCAGTACTTC.

CDR3 region: CASSHRGREDTQYF. CDR3 nucleotide sequence: TGTGCCAGCAGTCACAGGGGGCGAGAGGATACGCAGTATTTT. The chain is built from TRBV9 and TRBJ2-3, with TRBD1 matching 9 bases. CDR1 and CDR2 (germline): SGDLS, YYNGEE. J lost 6 bases, V lost 5 bases, and 7 bases had no gene match. The CDR3 runs 14 residues.

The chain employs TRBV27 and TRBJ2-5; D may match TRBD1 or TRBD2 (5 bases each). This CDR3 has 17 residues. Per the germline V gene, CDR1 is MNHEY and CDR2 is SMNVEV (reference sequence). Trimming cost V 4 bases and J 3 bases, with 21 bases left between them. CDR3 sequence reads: CASSSPTRGRPEETQYF. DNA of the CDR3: TGTGCCAGCAGTTCCCCGACGAGGGGCAGACCTGAAGAGACCCAGTACTTC.

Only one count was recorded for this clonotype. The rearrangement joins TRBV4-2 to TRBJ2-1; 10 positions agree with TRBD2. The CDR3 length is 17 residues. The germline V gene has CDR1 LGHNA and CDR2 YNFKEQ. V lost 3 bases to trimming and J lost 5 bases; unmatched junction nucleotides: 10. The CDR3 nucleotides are TGTGCCAGCAGCCATGGTCTAGCGGGAGTCGACGACAATGAGCAGTTCTTC. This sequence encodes CASSHGLAGVDDNEQFF.

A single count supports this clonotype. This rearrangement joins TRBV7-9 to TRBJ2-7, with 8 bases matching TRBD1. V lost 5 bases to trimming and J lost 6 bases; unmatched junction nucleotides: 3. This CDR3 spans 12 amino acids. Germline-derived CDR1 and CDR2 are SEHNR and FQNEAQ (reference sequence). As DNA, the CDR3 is TGTGCCAGCAGCCAGGACAGGGTCGAGCAGTACTTC. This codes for CASSQDRVEQYF.

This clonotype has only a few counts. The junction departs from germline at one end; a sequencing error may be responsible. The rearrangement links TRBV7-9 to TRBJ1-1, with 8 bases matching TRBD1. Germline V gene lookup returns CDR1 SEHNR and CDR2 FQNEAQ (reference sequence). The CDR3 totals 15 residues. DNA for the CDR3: TGTGCCAGCAGCTTAGCACAGGGGGAGAACACTGAGGCTTTCTTT. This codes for CASSLAQGENTEAFF.

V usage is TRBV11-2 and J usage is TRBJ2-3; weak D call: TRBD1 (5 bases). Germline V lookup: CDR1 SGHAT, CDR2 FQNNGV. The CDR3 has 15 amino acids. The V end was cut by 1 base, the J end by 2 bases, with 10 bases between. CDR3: CASSLAAGYTDTQYF. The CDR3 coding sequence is TGTGCCAGCAGCTTAGCTGCAGGGTACACAGATACGCAGTATTTT. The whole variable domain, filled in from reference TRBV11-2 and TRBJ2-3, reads EAGVAQSPRYKIIEKRQSVAFWCNPISGHATLYWYQQILGQGPKLLIQFQNNGVVDDSQLPKDRFSAERLKGVDSTLKIQPAKLEDSAVYLCASSLAAGYTDTQYFGPGTRLTVL.

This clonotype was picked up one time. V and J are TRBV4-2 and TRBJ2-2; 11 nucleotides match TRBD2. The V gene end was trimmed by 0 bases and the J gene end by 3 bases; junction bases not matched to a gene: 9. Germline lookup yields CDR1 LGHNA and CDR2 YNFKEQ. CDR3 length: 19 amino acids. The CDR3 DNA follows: TGTGCCAGCAGCCAAGATGGGACTAGCGGTATCCCCGACACCGGGGAGCTGTTTTTT. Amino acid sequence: CASSQDGTSGIPDTGELFF.

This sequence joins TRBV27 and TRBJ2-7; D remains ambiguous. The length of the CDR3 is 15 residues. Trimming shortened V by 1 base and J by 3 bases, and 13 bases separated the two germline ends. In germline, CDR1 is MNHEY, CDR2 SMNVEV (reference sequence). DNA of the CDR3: TGTGCCAGCAGTTTATTAGCCGGTGCTAGCTACGAGCAGTACTTC. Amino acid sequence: CASSLLAGASYEQYF.

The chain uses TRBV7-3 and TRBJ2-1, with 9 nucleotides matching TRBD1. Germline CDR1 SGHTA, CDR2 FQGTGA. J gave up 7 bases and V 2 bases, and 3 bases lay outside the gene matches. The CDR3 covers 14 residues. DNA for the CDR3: TGTGCCAGCAGCTTATCGACAGGGGGGAATGAGCAGTTCTTC. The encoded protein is CASSLSTGGNEQFF.

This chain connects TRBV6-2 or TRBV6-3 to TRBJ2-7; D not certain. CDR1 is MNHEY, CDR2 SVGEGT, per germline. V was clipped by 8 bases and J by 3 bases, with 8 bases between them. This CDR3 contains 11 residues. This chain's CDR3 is CASGPVYEQYF. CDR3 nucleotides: TGTGCCAGCGGCCCCGTCTACGAGCAGTACTTC.

CDR3 sequence reads: CASSVTPGQGAGEQYF. The CDR3 coding sequence is TGCGCCAGCAGTGTTACCCCGGGACAGGGGGCAGGGGAGCAGTACTTC. The rearrangement joins TRBV4-1 to TRBJ2-7, with 12 bases matching TRBD1. V trimming: 6 bases; J trimming: 7 bases; junction bases outside the gene matches: 13. CDR1 and CDR2 (germline): MGHRA, YSYEKL. This CDR3 has 16 amino acids.

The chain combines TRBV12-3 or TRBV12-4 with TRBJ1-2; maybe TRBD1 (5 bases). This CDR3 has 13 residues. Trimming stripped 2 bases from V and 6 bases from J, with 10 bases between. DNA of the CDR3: TGTGCCAGCAGTTTAACCAGGGTCGATGGCTACACCTTC. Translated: CASSLTRVDGYTF.

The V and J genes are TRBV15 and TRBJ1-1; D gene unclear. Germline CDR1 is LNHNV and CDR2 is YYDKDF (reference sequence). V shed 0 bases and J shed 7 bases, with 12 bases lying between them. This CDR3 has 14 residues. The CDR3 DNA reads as TGTGCCACCAGCAGAGATCTAAAGAAGGGTGAAGCTTTCTTT. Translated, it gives CATSRDLKKGEAFF.

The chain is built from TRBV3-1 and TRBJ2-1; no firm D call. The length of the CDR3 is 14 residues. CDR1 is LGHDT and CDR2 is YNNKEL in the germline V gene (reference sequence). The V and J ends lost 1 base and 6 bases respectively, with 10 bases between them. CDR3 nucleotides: TGTGCCAGCAGCCAAGGACCTATAGGCAATGAGCAGTTCTTC. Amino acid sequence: CASSQGPIGNEQFF.

CDR3 bases: TGCGCCAGCAGTCCGGGATGGGGGTTCGGCACTGAAGCTTTCTTT. Its translation is CASSPGWGFGTEAFF. The rearrangement joins TRBV4-1 to TRBJ1-1; D is perhaps TRBD1 (5 bases). CDR3 length: 15 residues. Trimming removed 6 bases from V and 4 bases from J, with 18 bases in between. Germline-derived CDR1 and CDR2 are MGHRA and YSYEKL.

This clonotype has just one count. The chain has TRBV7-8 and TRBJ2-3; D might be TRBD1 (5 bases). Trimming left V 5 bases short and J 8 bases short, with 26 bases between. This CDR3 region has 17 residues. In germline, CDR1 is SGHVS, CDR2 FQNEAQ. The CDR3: CASSDSRVDPVPRTQYF. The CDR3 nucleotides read TGTGCCAGCAGCGACAGCCGGGTGGACCCCGTCCCGCGTACGCAGTATTTT.

DNA of the CDR3: TGTGCCAGCAGCGTAGAGTCAGGGGCCCAGCCCCAGCATTTT. Translating gives CASSVESGAQPQHF. V usage is TRBV9 and J usage is TRBJ1-5; D perhaps matches TRBD1 (6 bases). With 0 bases removed from V and 7 bases from J, the gap between germline ends came to 11 bases. Germline V gene data show CDR1 as SGDLS and CDR2 as YYNGEE. This CDR3 spans 14 amino acids.

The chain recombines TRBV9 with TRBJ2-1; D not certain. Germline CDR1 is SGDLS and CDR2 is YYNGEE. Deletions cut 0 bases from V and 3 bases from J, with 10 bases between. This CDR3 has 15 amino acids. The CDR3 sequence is CASSVDADIYNEQFF. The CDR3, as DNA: TGTGCCAGCAGCGTAGACGCCGACATCTACAATGAGCAGTTCTTC.

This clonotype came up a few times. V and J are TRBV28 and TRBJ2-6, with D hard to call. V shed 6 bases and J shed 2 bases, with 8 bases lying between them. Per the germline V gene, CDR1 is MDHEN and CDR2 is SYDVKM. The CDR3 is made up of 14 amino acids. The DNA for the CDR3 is TGTGCCAGCAGCTCCGATACTGGGGCCAACGTCCTGACTTTC. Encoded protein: CASSSDTGANVLTF.

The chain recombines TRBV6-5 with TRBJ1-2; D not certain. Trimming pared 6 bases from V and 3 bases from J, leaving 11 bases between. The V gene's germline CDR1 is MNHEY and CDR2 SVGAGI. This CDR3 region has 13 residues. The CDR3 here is CASRPGVDYGYTF. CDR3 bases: TGTGCCAGCAGACCCGGGGTGGACTATGGCTACACCTTC.

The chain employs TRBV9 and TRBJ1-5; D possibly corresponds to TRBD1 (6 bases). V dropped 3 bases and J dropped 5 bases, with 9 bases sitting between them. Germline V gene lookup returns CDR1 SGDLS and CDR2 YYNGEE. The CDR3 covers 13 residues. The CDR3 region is CASSAGVDQPQHF. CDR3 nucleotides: TGTGCCAGCAGCGCAGGGGTCGATCAGCCCCAGCATTTT.

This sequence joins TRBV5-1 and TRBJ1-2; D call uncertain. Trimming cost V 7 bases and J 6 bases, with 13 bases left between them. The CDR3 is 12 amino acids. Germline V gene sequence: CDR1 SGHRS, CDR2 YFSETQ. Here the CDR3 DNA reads TGCGCCAGCGCCCAGCCACCTGATGGCTACACCTTC. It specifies CASAQPPDGYTF.